The TCR beta chain described here comes from a study of siplizumab effects on memory and regulatory T cells (dated by TCRdb to about 2019). General notes on the study: The effect of the anti-CD2 antibody siplizumab on alloreactive T-cell subsets was examined in allogeneic mixed lymphocyte reactions constructed from human PBMCs.

Sorted unstimulated T cells, along with proliferating T cells recovered from mixed lymphocyte reactions, underwent TCRbeta CDR3 sequencing. Fresh whole blood from about 10 HLA-typed healthy donors served as the source for isolating PBMCs. To map where alloreactive clones came from, unstimulated CD4+ non-regulatory T cells were FACS-sorted. This clone occurred once. There is no known antigen for this receptor. Base qualities are missing; no much larger clone stands one base away. In the germline V gene, CDR1 corresponds to MDHEN and CDR2 to SYDVKM. The germline V end is reduced by 3 bases and the J end by 0 bases; junction bases left unmatched: 10. The CDR3 contains 19 residues, cysteine and phenylalanine counted. The only DNA kept is the CDR3, 57 bases in frame from the first base. The full study reports these points: Whether proliferating Tregs from siplizumab cultures were suppressive was not functionally confirmed. Compared with memory T cells, unstimulated naive T cells appeared more diverse, and naive cells seemed to make a substantial contribution to the alloresponse. Roughly 75-95% of proliferating CD4+ or CD8+ clones could not be assigned a naive or memory phenotype. Of the alloreactive CD4+ clones that could be mapped, the Treg-derived share averaged roughly 69% with siplizumab compared with around 27% in control reactions. Siplizumab significantly lowered the cumulative frequency of alloreactive sequences that could be traced to unstimulated CD4+ memory T cells. Because sequences below about 10^-5 frequency were poorly captured, only a minor fraction of alloreactive clones could be mapped to unstimulated subsets.

Library construction relied on the immunoSEQ multiplex PCR assay. Around 92,000 TCR templates per sample were assayed by the deep sequencing platform. Genomic DNA extracted from sorted T cells was used for TCRbeta CDR3 sequencing. In the authors' own workflow: The R programming language was used for clonal analysis of TCRbeta CDR3 data. Unstimulated samples were compared with post-reaction CFSE-low samples to define alloreactive CD4+ and CD8+ clones. Regulatory or non-regulatory origin was assigned to alloreactive CD4+ clones by matching of sequences to sorted unstimulated Treg and non-Treg repertoires. TCRdb obtained this table from immuneACCESS and retained in-frame rearrangements with V and J assigned. These tables miss some clones; where compared with another copy, unresolved V genes account for less than half of the shortfall, and the remainder is unexplained. V, J and clone size are taken as reported in that table, and D and trimming were inferred from the DNA itself. This sample has 100,000 to 110,000 clones in its table, and 85% to 95% of those were observed once. Jointly, the top ten make up about 1.2% of the sample.

This chain is built from TRBV28 and TRBJ2-1; 11 central nucleotides agree with TRBD2. The TCR comes from a human donor in good health. The sequenced sample consisted of non-Treg CD4+ T cells sorted from blood. Taken with the paper, the label for cell subset or site translates to: FACS-sorted unstimulated CD4+ non-regulatory T cells. The CDR3 here reads CASSLGTSGWWSSYNEQFF. The sequenced DNA is TGTGCCAGCAGTTTGGGGACTAGCGGTTGGTGGAGCTCCTACAATGAGCAGTTCTTC. Where the CDR3 stops, the reference TRBV28 and TRBJ2-1 genes take over; the full variable domain is DVKVTQSSRYLVKRTGEKVFLECVQDMDHENMFWYRQDPGLGLRLIYFSYDVKMKEKGDIPEGYSVSREKKERFSLILESASTNQTSMYLCASSLGTSGWWSSYNEQFFGPGTRLTVL.